Presented here are 9 T cell receptor beta chains from one specimen sequenced in a study of cytomegalovirus exposure and HLA in healthy donors. Primers: 60 Vbeta forward and 13 Jbeta reverse. Sequencing used immunoSEQ multiplex PCR; TCRdb keeps in-frame clones, though not all of them. Of about 89,000 clones in the sample, approximately 76% were seen once. Sequenced sample: PBMCs. The source is a male donor in good health and CMV-seronegative.

The rearrangement uses TRBV2 and TRBJ1-1, with D possibly being TRBD1 (5 bases). The CDR3 loop spans 14 amino acids. The V gene's germline CDR1 is SNHLY and CDR2 FYNNEI. Trimming cost V 6 bases and J 1 base, with 12 bases left between them. CDR3 coding DNA: TGTGCCAGCAGCAAGGGGTTAGCGAACACTGAAGCTTTCTTT. Protein sequence: CASSKGLANTEAFF.

V is TRBV30 and J is TRBJ2-5; 7 bases map to TRBD1. CDR3 length: 16 amino acids. From germline, CDR1 is GTSNPN and CDR2 SVGIG (reference sequence). V was clipped by 3 bases and J by 3 bases; unmatched bases: 13. CDR3 in amino acids: CAWSPALTGLEETQYF. The CDR3 DNA follows: TGTGCCTGGAGCCCAGCCTTGACAGGGCTCGAAGAGACCCAGTACTTC.

V and J are TRBV7-9 and TRBJ2-7; TRBD2 matches 9 bases. Germline V gene lookup returns CDR1 SEHNR and CDR2 FQNEAQ (reference sequence). Germline trimming cut 7 bases from V and 2 bases from J; bases unmatched to any gene: 15. CDR3 size: 17 residues. The CDR3 region is CASTDIAGVSGAYEQYF. The CDR3 DNA follows: TGTGCCAGCACCGACATAGCGGGAGTCTCTGGGGCCTACGAGCAGTACTTC. The full variable domain, with the rest looked up from reference TRBV7-9 and TRBJ2-7, is DTGVSQNPRHKITKRGQNVTFRCDPISEHNRLYWYRQTLGQGPEFLTYFQNEAQLEKSRLLSDRFSAERPKGSFSTLEIQRTEQGDSAMYLCASTDIAGVSGAYEQYFGPGTRLTVT.

V gene TRBV29-1 combines with J gene TRBJ1-2; TRBD1 might be the D (6 bases). Trimming took 4 bases from V and 4 from J, leaving 16 bases between them. CDR1 and CDR2 (germline): SQVTM, ANQGSEA. The CDR3 totals 14 residues. The CDR3 DNA is TGCAGCGTTGCTGACAGGCGTTCGCCCTATGGCTACACCTTC. Amino acids: CSVADRRSPYGYTF. The full variable domain, completed using reference TRBV29-1 and TRBJ1-2, is SAVISQKPSRDICQRGTSLTIQCQVDSQVTMMFWYRQQPGQSLTLIATANQGSEATYESGFVIDKFPISRPNLTFSTLTVSNMSPEDSSIYLCSVADRRSPYGYTFGSGTRLTVV.

The chain employs TRBV7-2 and TRBJ1-1, with D uncertain. CDR1 and CDR2 from the germline V gene are SGHTA and FQGNSA. The CDR3 consists of 13 residues. Deletions cut 4 bases from V and 2 bases from J, with 8 bases between. The DNA of the CDR3 is TGTGCCAGCAGCTCACCCGGTAACACTGAAGCTTTCTTT. Translating gives CASSSPGNTEAFF. The full variable domain, its missing parts supplied by reference TRBV7-2 and TRBJ1-1, is GAGVSQSPSNKVTEKGKDVELRCDPISGHTALYWYRQSLGQGLEFLIYFQGNSAPDKSGLPSDRFSAERTGGSVSTLTIQRTQQEDSAVYLCASSSPGNTEAFFGQGTRLTVV.

Here the CDR3 reads CASSFVGGYTF. For the CDR3, the DNA is TGTGCCAGCAGCTTCGTCGGTGGCTACACCTTC. The chain carries TRBV5-4 and TRBJ1-2, with D hard to call. This CDR3 is built from 11 residues. V lost 2 bases, J lost 7 bases, and 6 bases lay in between. The germline gives CDR1 SGHNT, CDR2 YYREEE (reference sequence).

The gene calls are TRBV4-3 and TRBJ1-2, with 7 bases matching TRBD1. J lost 4 bases, V lost 1 base, and 3 bases had no gene match. The CDR3 extends over 14 amino acids. Looked up from germline, CDR1 is LGHNA and CDR2 is YSLEER. The CDR3 sequence: CASSQGPGGYGYTF. Written as DNA, the CDR3 is TGCGCCAGCAGCCAAGGCCCAGGGGGCTATGGCTACACCTTC.

The chain joins TRBV10-3 to TRBJ2-2; 10 bases are shared with TRBD1. This CDR3 region has 16 residues. The V and J ends lost 4 bases and 5 bases, in that order; junction bases with no gene match: 7. Germline V gene sequence: CDR1 ENHRY, CDR2 SYGVKD. The DNA of the CDR3 is TGTGCCATCAGTGGGCGACAGGGGGCGAGAACCGGGGAGCTGTTTTTT. Residues: CAISGRQGARTGELFF.

This chain uses TRBV5-1 with TRBJ1-4; D is uncertain. The CDR3 totals 15 residues. The germline V gene has CDR1 SGHRS and CDR2 YFSETQ. Trimming left V 0 bases short and J 3 bases short, with 9 bases between. CDR3 residues: CASSLGTHSNEKLFF. The CDR3 DNA follows: TGCGCCAGCAGCTTGGGGACTCACTCTAATGAAAAACTGTTTTTT.